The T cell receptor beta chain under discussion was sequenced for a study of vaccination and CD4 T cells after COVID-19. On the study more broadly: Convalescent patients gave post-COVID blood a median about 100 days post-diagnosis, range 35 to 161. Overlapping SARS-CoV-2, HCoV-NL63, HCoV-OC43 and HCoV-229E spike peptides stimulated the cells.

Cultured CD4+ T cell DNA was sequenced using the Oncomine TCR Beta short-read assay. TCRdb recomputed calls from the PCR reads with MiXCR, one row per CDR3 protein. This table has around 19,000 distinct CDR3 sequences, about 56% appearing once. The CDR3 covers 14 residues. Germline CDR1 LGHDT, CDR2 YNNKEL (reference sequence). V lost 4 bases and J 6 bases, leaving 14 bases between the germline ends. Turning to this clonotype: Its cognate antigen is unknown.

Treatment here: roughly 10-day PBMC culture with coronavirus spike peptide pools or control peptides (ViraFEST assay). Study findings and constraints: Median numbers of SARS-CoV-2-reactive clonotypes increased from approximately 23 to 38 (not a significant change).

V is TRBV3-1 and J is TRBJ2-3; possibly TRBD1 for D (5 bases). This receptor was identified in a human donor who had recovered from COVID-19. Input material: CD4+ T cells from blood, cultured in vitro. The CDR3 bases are TGTGCCAGCAGCCGGGCGACAGCCGCGGATACGCAGTATTTT. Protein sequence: CASSRATAADTQYF.